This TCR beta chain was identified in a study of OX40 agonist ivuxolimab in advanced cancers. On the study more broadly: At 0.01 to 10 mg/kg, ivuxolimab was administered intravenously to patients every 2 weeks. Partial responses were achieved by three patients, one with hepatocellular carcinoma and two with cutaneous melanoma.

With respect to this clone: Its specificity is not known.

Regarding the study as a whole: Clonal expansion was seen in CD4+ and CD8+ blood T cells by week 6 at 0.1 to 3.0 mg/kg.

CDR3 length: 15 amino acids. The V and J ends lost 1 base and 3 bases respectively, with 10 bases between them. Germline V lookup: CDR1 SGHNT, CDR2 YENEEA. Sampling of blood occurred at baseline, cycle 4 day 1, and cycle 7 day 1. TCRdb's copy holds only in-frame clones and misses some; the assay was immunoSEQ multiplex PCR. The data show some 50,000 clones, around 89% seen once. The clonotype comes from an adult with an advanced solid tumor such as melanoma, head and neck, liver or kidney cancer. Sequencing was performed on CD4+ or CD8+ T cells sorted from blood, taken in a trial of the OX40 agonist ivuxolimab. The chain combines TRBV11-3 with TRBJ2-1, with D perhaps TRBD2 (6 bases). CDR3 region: CASSLGSGIYNEQFF. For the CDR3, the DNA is TGTGCCAGCAGCTTAGGTAGCGGTATCTACAATGAGCAGTTCTTC.